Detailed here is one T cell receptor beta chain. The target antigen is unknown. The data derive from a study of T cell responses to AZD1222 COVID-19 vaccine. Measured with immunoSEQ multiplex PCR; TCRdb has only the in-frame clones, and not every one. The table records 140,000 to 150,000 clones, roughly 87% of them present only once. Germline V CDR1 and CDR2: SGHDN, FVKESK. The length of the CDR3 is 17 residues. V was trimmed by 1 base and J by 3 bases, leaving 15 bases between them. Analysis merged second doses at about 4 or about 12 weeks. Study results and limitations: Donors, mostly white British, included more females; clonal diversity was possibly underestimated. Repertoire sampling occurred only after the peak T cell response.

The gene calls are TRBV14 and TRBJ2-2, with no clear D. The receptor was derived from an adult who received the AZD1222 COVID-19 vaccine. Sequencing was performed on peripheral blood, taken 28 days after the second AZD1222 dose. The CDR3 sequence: CASSQGSATQYTGELFF. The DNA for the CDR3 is TGTGCCAGCAGCCAAGGTTCGGCGACACAGTACACCGGGGAGCTGTTTTTT.